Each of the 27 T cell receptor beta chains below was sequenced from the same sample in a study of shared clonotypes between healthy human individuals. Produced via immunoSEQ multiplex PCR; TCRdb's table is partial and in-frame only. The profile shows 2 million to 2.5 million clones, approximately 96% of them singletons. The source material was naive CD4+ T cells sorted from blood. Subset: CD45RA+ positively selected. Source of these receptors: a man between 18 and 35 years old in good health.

For the CDR3, the DNA is TGTGCCAGCGGGACAGTTGGTGAAAAACTGTTTTTT. Its translation: CASGTVGEKLFF. V gene TRBV5-3 combines with J gene TRBJ1-4; 7 positions agree with TRBD1. Being an ORF, TRBV5-3 has a function that is uncertain. CDR3 length equals 12 residues. J gave up 7 bases and V 8 bases, and 5 bases lay outside the gene matches.

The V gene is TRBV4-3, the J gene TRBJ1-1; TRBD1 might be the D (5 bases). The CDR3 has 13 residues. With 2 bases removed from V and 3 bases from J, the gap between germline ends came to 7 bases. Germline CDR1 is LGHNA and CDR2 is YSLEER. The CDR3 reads CASSQKQDTEAFF. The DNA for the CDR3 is TGCGCCAGCAGCCAAAAACAGGACACTGAAGCTTTCTTT.

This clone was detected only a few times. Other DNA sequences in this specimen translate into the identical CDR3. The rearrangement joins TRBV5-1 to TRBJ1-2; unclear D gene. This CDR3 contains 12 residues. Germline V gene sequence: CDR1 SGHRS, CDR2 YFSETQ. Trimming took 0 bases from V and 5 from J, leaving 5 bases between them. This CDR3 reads CASSLAGYGYTF. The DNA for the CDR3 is TGCGCCAGCAGCTTGGCGGGGTATGGCTACACCTTC.

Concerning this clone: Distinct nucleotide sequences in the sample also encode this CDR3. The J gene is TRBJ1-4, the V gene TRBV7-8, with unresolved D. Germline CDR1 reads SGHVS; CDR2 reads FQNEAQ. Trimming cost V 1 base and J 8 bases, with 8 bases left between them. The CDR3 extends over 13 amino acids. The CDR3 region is CASSLGEREKLFF. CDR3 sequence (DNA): TGTGCCAGCAGCTTAGGGGAAAGGGAAAAACTGTTTTTT. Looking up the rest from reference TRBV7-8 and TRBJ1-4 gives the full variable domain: GAGVSQSPRYKVAKRGQDVALRCDPISGHVSLFWYQQALGQGPEFLTYFQNEAQLDKSGLPSDRFFAERPEGSVSTLKIQRTQQEDSAVYLCASSLGEREKLFFGSGTQLSVL.

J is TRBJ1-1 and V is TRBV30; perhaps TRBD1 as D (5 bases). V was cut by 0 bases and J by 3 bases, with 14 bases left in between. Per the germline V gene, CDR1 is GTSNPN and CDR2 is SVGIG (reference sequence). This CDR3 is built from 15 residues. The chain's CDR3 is CAWSVGGFADTEAFF. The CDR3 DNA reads TGTGCCTGGAGTGTGGGGGGTTTCGCGGACACTGAAGCTTTCTTT.

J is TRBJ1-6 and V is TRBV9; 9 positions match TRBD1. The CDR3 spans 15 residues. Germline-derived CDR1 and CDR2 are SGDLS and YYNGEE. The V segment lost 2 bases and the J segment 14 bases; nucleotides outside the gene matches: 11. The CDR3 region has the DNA TGTGCCAGCAGCGTCCCGAGACAGGGGGGTTTGTCCCTCCACTTT. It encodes CASSVPRQGGLSLHF. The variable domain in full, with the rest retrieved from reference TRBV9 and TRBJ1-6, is DSGVTQTPKHLITATGQRVTLRCSPRSGDLSVYWYQQSLDQGLQFLIQYYNGEERAKGNILERFSAQQFPDLHSELNLSSLELGDSALYFCASSVPRQGGLSLHFGNGTRLTVT.

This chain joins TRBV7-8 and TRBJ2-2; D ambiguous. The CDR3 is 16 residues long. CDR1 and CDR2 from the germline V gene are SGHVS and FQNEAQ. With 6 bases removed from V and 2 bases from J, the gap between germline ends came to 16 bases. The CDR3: CASRLRGGVNTGELFF. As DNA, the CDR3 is TGTGCCAGCAGACTAAGAGGCGGAGTAAACACCGGGGAGCTGTTTTTT.

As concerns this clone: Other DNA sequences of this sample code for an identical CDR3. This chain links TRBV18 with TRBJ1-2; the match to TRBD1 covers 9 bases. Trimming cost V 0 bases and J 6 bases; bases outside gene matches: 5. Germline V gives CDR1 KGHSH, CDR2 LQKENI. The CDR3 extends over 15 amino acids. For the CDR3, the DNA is TGTGCCAGCTCACCACCGGGACAGGGTTCTAATGGCTACACCTTC. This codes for CASSPPGQGSNGYTF.

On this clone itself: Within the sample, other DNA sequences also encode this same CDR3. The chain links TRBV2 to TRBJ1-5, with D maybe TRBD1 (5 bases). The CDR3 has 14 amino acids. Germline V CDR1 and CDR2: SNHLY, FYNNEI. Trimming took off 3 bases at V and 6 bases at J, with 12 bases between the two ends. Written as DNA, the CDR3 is TGTGCCAGCAGTGACAGAGGGAGGGGTCAGCCCCAGCATTTT. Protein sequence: CASSDRGRGQPQHF.

In nucleotides, the CDR3 is TGTGCCAGCAGCTTTGGGGCCCATGGAACACGTGAGCAGTTCTTC. It translates to CASSFGAHGTREQFF. V gene TRBV5-4 combines with J gene TRBJ2-1, with D maybe TRBD1 (5 bases). The CDR3 length is 15 residues. Per germline, CDR1 SGHNT and CDR2 YYREEE (reference sequence). V lost 2 bases and J 9 bases, leaving 18 bases between the germline ends.

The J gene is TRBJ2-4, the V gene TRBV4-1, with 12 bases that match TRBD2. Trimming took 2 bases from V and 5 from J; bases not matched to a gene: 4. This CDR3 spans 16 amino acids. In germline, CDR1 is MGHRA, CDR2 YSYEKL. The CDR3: CASSQPTSGGENIQYF. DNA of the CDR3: TGCGCCAGCAGCCAACCGACTAGCGGGGGTGAAAACATTCAGTACTTC.

The CDR3 loop is CASISDGRLAFF. The DNA for the CDR3 is TGTGCCAGTATTTCGGACGGCCGACTGGCTTTCTTT. V is TRBV19 and J is TRBJ1-1; D remains unclear. This CDR3 has 12 amino acids. Deletions cut 7 bases from V and 11 bases from J, with 17 bases between. Germline V lookup: CDR1 LNHDA, CDR2 SQIVND (reference sequence).

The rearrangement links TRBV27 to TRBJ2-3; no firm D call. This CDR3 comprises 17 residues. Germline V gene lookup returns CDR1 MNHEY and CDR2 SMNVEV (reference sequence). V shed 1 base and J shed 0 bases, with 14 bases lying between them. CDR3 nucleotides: TGTGCCAGCAGTTTATATTCCAGAGTTACTAGCACAGATACGCAGTATTTT. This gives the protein CASSLYSRVTSTDTQYF.

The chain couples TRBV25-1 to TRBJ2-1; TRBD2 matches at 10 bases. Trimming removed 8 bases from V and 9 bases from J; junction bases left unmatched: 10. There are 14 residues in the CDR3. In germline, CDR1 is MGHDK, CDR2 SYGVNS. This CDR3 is CASETGTSVSEQFF. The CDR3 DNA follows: TGTGCCAGCGAGACCGGGACTAGCGTCAGTGAGCAGTTCTTC.

CDR3 DNA: TGCGCCAGCAGCTCAAATACAGGGTCATCCTACGAGCAGTACTTC. Translation gives CASSSNTGSSYEQYF. The chain is built from TRBV5-1 and TRBJ2-7, with a weak D call TRBD1 (6 bases). Looked up from germline, CDR1 is SGHRS and CDR2 is YFSETQ. The CDR3 runs to 15 residues. V lost 3 bases and J 1 base, leaving 14 bases between the germline ends.

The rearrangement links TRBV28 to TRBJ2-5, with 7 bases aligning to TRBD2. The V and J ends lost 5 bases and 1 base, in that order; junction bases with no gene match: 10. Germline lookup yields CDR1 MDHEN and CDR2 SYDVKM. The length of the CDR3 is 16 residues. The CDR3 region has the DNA TGTGCCAGCAGTACCACCAAAGCGGGGACCCAAGAGACCCAGTACTTC. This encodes CASSTTKAGTQETQYF.

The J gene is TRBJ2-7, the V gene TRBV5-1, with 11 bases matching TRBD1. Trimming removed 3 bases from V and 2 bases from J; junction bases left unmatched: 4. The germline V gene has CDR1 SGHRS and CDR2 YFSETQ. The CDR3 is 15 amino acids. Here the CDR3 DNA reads TGCGCCAGCAGCTCCGGGACAGGGGGGACCTACGAGCAGTACTTC. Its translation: CASSSGTGGTYEQYF.

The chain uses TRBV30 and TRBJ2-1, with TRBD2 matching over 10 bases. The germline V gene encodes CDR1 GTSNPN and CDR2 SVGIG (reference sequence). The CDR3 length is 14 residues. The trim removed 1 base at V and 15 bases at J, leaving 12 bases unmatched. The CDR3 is CAWSGAGGSTNLFF. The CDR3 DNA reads TGTGCCTGGAGTGGAGCGGGGGGGTCCACAAATCTGTTCTTC.

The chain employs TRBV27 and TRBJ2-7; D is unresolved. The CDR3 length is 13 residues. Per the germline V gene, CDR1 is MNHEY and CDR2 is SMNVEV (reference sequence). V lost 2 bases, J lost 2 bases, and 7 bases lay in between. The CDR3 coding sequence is TGTGCCAGCAGTTTAGGGGTAACCTACGAGCAGTACTTC. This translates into CASSLGVTYEQYF.

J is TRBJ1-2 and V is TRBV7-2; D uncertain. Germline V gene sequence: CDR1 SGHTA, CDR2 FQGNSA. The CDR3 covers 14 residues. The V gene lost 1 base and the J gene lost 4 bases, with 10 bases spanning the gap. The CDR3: CASSLVGQLYGYTF. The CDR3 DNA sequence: TGTGCCAGCAGCTTAGTTGGGCAGCTCTATGGCTACACCTTC.

DNA for the CDR3: TGTGCCAGCATTGAACAGGGTTTTGTGGCTGAAGCTTTCTTT. It specifies CASIEQGFVAEAFF. V gene TRBV7-9 combines with J gene TRBJ1-1; D possibly corresponds to TRBD1 (6 bases). V was cut by 7 bases and J by 6 bases, with 18 bases left in between. The CDR3 is 14 residues long. CDR1 is SEHNR and CDR2 is FQNEAQ in the germline V gene (reference sequence). Together with reference TRBV7-9 and TRBJ1-1, the CDR3 gives the full variable domain: DTGVSQNPRHKITKRGQNVTFRCDPISEHNRLYWYRQTLGQGPEFLTYFQNEAQLEKSRLLSDRFSAERPKGSFSTLEIQRTEQGDSAMYLCASIEQGFVAEAFFGQGTRLTVV.

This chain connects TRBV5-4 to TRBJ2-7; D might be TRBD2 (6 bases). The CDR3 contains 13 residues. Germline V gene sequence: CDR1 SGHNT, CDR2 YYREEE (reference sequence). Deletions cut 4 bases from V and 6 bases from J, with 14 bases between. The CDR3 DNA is TGTGCCAGCAGCCCGATGACCGGGGGCGAGCAGTACTTC. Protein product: CASSPMTGGEQYF.

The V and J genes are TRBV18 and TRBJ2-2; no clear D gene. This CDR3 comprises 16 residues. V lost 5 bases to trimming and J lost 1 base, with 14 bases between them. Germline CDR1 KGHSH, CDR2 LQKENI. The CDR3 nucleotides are TGTGCCAGCTCATCATCCCGGGCAGGGAACACCGGGGAGCTGTTTTTT. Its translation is CASSSSRAGNTGELFF.

CDR3 in DNA: TGCGCCAGCAGTCAACTAGCGGGGGGACAAGAGACCCAGTACTTC. This codes for CASSQLAGGQETQYF. The V call is TRBV4-1, the J call TRBJ2-5; 12 nucleotides line up with TRBD2. Germline values: CDR1 MGHRA, CDR2 YSYEKL. The CDR3 consists of 15 residues. V lost 6 bases, J lost 2 bases, and 4 bases stayed unmatched.

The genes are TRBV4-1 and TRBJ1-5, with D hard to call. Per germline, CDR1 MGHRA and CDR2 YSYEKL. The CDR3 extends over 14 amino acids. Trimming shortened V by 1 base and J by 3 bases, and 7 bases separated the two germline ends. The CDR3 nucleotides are TGCGCCAGCAGCCAAGCGTTGCTCAATCAGCCCCAGCATTTT. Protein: CASSQALLNQPQHF.

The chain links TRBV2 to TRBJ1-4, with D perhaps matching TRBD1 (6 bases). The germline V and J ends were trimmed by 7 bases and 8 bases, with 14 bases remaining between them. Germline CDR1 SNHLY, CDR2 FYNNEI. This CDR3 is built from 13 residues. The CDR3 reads CASNGQRGEKLFF. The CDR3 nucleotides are TGTGCCAGCAATGGACAGCGGGGGGAAAAACTGTTTTTT.

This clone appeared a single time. The CDR3 coding sequence is TGCGCCAGCAGCCCGAGGACAGGGGATGGGGAGACCCAGTACTTC. It specifies CASSPRTGDGETQYF. This sequence joins TRBV5-1 and TRBJ2-5; 9 bases line up with TRBD1. The CDR3 contains 15 residues. Germline lookup yields CDR1 SGHRS and CDR2 YFSETQ. V gave up 4 bases and J gave up 5 bases; unmatched junction bases: 9.